A single sample gave rise to the 14 T cell receptor beta chains below, sequenced in a study of glioma-infiltrating T cells. Using RNA template, CDR3s of TCR alpha and beta were amplified with iRepertoire arm-PCR. From the multiplex PCR reads, TCRdb called clonotypes with MiXCR, one entry per CDR3 protein. Among approximately 100,000 distinct CDR3 sequences listed, about 30% were seen once. Input material: glioma tissue, nonneoplastic brain tissue, or PBMCs (not recorded which). Source of these receptors: a human donor with low-grade glioma or glioblastoma, undergoing nonglioma brain surgery, or in good health (not recorded which).

V usage is TRBV11-3 and J usage is TRBJ2-2; a weak D match, TRBD2 (5 bases). With 1 base removed from V and 7 bases from J, the gap between germline ends came to 7 bases. Germline values: CDR1 SGHNT, CDR2 YENEEA. This CDR3 spans 13 amino acids. The CDR3 loop reads CASSLVAGGELFF. The DNA of the CDR3 is TGTGCCAGCAGCTTAGTCGCGGGCGGGGAGCTGTTTTTT.

This clonotype appeared many times. The chain combines TRBV20-1 with TRBJ2-3; D could derive from TRBD1 or TRBD2 (5 bases each). The CDR3 consists of 11 residues. Germline V lookup: CDR1 DFQATT, CDR2 SNEGSKA (reference sequence). V was clipped by 3 bases and J by 10 bases, with 11 bases between them. CDR3 amino acids: CSARGPAAQYF. DNA for the CDR3: TGCAGTGCTAGGGGACCTGCAGCGCAGTATTTT.

The chain joins TRBV12-3 or TRBV12-4 to TRBJ1-2; 11 nucleotides match TRBD1. Trimming at V came to 5 bases and at J to 8 bases, leaving 10 bases not matched to a gene. The length of the CDR3 is 15 residues. In DNA form, the CDR3 reads TGTGCCAGCAGTCATTCGGACAGGGGGCGTATCGGCTACACCTTC. It is translated as CASSHSDRGRIGYTF.

This clonotype was found a few times. The V call is TRBV16, the J call TRBJ2-7; the D is unclear. The V end lost 2 bases, the J end lost 4 bases, and 6 bases lay between the germline ends. Germline V lookup: CDR1 KGHSY, CDR2 FQNENV. The CDR3 is 12 amino acids. CDR3 residues: CASSQTRYEQYF. DNA of the CDR3: TGTGCCAGCAGCCAAACGAGATACGAGCAGTACTTC.

For this clonotype: At one of its ends the junction is not consistent with the germline gene, which may arise from a read error. The genes are TRBV7-2 and TRBJ2-7, with 10 positions matching TRBD2. The CDR3 sequence is 14 residues long. Germline-derived CDR1 and CDR2 are SGHTA and FQGNSA. CDR3 in amino acids: CASSLAGVYNEQYF. The CDR3 DNA sequence: TGTGCCAGCAGCCTAGCGGGGGTTTACAATGAGCAGTACTTC.

Of note for this clonotype: A junction end diverges from the germline sequence, so it may reflect a read error. The chain joins TRBV3-1 to TRBJ1-1; TRBD1 aligns across 11 bases. CDR3 length: 14 amino acids. Germline CDR1 reads LGHDT; CDR2 reads YNNKEL (reference sequence). CDR3 coding DNA: TGTGCCAACAGCCAAGTGGGACAGGGGGGTGAAGCTTTCTTT. It yields the protein CANSQVGQGGEAFF. The complete variable domain, with remaining parts taken from reference TRBV3-1 and TRBJ1-1, reads DTAVSQTPKYLVTQMGNDKSIKCEQNLGHDTMYWYKQDSKKFLKIMFSYNNKELIINETVPNRFSPKSPDKAHLNLHINSLELGDSAVYFCANSQVGQGGEAFFGQGTRLTVV.

This clonotype was counted many times. The rearrangement links TRBV6-1 to TRBJ2-7, with D perhaps matching TRBD1 (6 bases). This CDR3 spans 13 amino acids. The V end was cut by 5 bases, the J end by 2 bases, with 10 bases between. Per germline, CDR1 MNHNS and CDR2 SASEGT. The CDR3 here is CASSRGGPYEQYF. CDR3 bases: TGTGCCAGCAGTCGAGGGGGACCCTACGAGCAGTACTTC.

Concerning this clonotype itself: Just one base apart from a much larger clone, this may be a read error. The chain has TRBV7-2 and TRBJ2-5, with unresolved D. Trimming pared 3 bases from V and 5 bases from J, leaving 10 bases between. This CDR3 has 13 amino acids. Germline loops: CDR1 SGHTA, CDR2 FQGNSA. Here the CDR3 DNA reads TGTGCCAGCAGCTTTAGAGGCAAGGAGACCCAGTACTTC. This translates into CASSFRGKETQYF. The variable domain in full, completed from reference TRBV7-2 and TRBJ2-5, reads GAGVSQSPSNKVTEKGKDVELRCDPISGHTALYWYRQSLGQGLEFLIYFQGNSAPDKSGLPSDRFSAERTGGSVSTLTIQRTQQEDSAVYLCASSFRGKETQYFGPGTRLLVL.

The V call is TRBV20-1, the J call TRBJ1-5; 7 bases fit TRBD1. The germline CDR1 and CDR2 sequences are DFQATT and SNEGSKA (reference sequence). After removal of 4 bases from V and 2 bases from J, the junction contained 11 bases not matched to a gene. The CDR3 runs 16 residues. The CDR3 sequence: CSAKDQRQGRNQPQHF. The CDR3 nucleotides are TGCAGTGCTAAAGATCAGAGACAGGGCCGCAATCAGCCCCAGCATTTT.

A note on this clonotype: A much larger clone sits a single nucleotide away, making a read error possible. V gene TRBV18 combines with J gene TRBJ1-5; the D is unclear. Germline V gene sequence: CDR1 KGHSH, CDR2 LQKENI. V dropped 7 bases and J dropped 3 bases, with 16 bases sitting between them. The CDR3 extends over 15 amino acids. The CDR3 region has the DNA TGTGCCAGCTTACTACTTACCATGGACAATCAGCCCCAGCATTTT. Translated: CASLLLTMDNQPQHF.

This clonotype was picked up one time. This chain's CDR3 is CASSWKISSYEQYF. CDR3 nucleotide sequence: TGTGCCAGCAGTTGGAAGATAAGCTCCTACGAGCAGTACTTC. The V call is TRBV6-2 or TRBV6-3, the J call TRBJ2-5; no clear D gene. The DNA end favors TRBJ2-7, so the J call may be wrong. The germline V gene encodes CDR1 MNHEY and CDR2 SVGEGT. This CDR3 spans 14 amino acids.

The genes are TRBV12-3 or TRBV12-4 and TRBJ1-2; D is uncertain. V lost 1 base, J lost 8 bases, and 8 bases lay in between. This CDR3 comprises 12 residues. CDR3 in amino acids: CASSLGLRGYTF. CDR3 sequence (DNA): TGTGCCAGCAGTTTAGGGTTGAGAGGCTACACCTTC.

This clonotype was recorded a few times. This chain links TRBV7-9 with TRBJ2-3; either TRBD1 or TRBD2 may supply D (5 bases each). CDR3 length equals 15 residues. From germline, CDR1 is SEHNR and CDR2 FQNEAQ (reference sequence). Between the trimmed V and J ends, which lost 5 bases and 2 bases, there was a span of 14 bases. CDR3 bases: TGTGCCAGCAGCCGGGACGCCAGTTACACAGATACGCAGTATTTT. Translating it yields CASSRDASYTDTQYF.

In this sample, this clonotype turned up many times. This rearrangement joins TRBV20-1 to TRBJ1-3, with D tentatively TRBD1 (5 bases). With 2 bases removed from V and 3 bases from J, the gap between germline ends came to 26 bases. The CDR3 is 19 residues long. Germline CDR1 DFQATT, CDR2 SNEGSKA (reference sequence). In DNA, the CDR3 is TGCAGTGCTAGATCGTATGGGGCAGGGCTTTCCCAAATTGGAAACACCATATATTTT. Translated: CSARSYGAGLSQIGNTIYF.